Listed below are T cell receptor beta chains from one sample, sequenced in a study of cytomegalovirus exposure and HLA in healthy donors. Data came from immunoSEQ multiplex PCR; TCRdb stores just in-frame clones and leaves some out. Among more than 150,000 clones listed, about 79% were seen once. Sequenced sample: PBMCs. Receptors originate from a man in his late teens or twenties in good health and CMV-seronegative. Both conserved end residues are trimmed from each CDR3.

TRBV6-6,ASSYYRQGSDEQY
TRBV28,ASSSLTGSTDTQY
TRBV9,ASSVEGLAVEQY
TRBV29-1,SVIAGLYYEQY
TRBV28,ASSSITDRTNYGYT
TRBV4-1,ASSQGAVRPEQY
TRBV5-6,ASSLGQGSYNEQF
TRBV7-7,ASSPRQGTTYEQY
TRBV28,ASSPPQGRGLAF
TRBV6-1,ASSESLAGGADTQY
TRBV27,ASSLSVAGVFEQY
TRBV5-1,ASSLAGVREQF
TRBV19,ASFPTGDSYNSPLH
TRBV6-4,ASSDGTSGGATDTQY
TRBV29-1,SVGGMPSGANVLT
TRBV2,ASRQGATNTEAF
TRBV19,ASSIQGINTEAF
TRBV5-8,ASSLAQGRRTEAF
TRBV27,ASSQGLAGQNIQY
TRBV7-8,ASSTATGGMNTEAF
TRBV28,ASRTGNRVTGELF
TRBV9,ASSPGKAGGFSPLH
TRBV7-9,ASSPIMLSTDTQY
TRBV9,ASSVDDRDGQPQY
TRBV7-6,ASSLGHGGGAGNEQF
TRBV25-1,ASNRLDEQF
TRBV6-6,ASRLGRLSYEQY
TRBV5-1,ASSLNGRGPYNEQF
TRBV5-1,ASSSGQGFGGYT
TRBV5-1,ASSLGLAGGAKLSYEQY
TRBV7-2,ASGPGGNTIY
TRBV6-5,ASSYPRGPQH
TRBV30,AWSRDGGGGYT
TRBV10-3,AISESGAGSTDTQY
TRBV9,ASSPDGPGGGYT
TRBV9,ASSAAGGLRNEQF
TRBV12-5,ASGLDGGLYGYT
TRBV10-3,AISETGIDQPQH
TRBV28,ASFNGGLGQETQY
TRBV6-5,ASSYSGGFSPLH
TRBV18,ASSPTGDEQF
TRBV5-6,ASSLPGEVYGYT
TRBV5-1,ASSLGQGGYGYT
TRBV28,ASSLLLYEQY
TRBV13,ASSLGNLAGSTDTQY
TRBV6-1,ASTPRVHSYEQY
TRBV11-3,ASSPEGRETQY
TRBV30,AWRRRASDTQY
TRBV7-3,ASSSRDYTDTQY
TRBV10-3,ATNSGDSGNEQF